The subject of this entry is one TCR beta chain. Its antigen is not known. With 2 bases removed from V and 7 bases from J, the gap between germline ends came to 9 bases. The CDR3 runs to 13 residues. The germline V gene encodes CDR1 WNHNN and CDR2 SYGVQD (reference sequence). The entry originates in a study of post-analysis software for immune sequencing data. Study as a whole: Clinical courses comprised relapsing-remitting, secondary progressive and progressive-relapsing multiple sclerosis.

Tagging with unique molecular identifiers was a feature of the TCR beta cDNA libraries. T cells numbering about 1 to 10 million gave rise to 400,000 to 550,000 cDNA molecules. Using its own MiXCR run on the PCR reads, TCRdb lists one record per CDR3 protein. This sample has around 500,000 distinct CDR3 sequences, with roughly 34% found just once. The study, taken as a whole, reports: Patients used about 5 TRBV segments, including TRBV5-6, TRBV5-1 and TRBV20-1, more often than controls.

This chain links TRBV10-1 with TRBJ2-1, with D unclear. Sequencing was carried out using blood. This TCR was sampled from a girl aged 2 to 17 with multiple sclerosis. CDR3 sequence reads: CASSETLGNEQFF. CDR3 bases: TGCGCCAGCAGTGAGACCCTCGGGAATGAGCAGTTCTTC.